The clone carrying this T cell receptor (beta chain) turned up a few times. This specimen comes from a study of blood T cell repertoires in COVID-19. Whole-study context: Collection of acute and convalescent COVID-19 samples took place in the United States, Italy and Spain. In each case, the material was cDNA or gDNA derived from T cells, B-cell-depleted T cells, or PBMCs.

Germline V gene data show CDR1 as SGDLS and CDR2 as YYNGEE. This CDR3 contains 16 residues. V dropped 4 bases and J dropped 5 bases, with 20 bases sitting between them. Repertoires were generated with immunoSEQ multiplex PCR, while TCRdb's copy carries only in-frame clones and drops some. The sample includes about 270,000 clones, approximately 84% of them seen just once. The Seattle patients, enrolled during active infection, were followed longitudinally. Specimen: peripheral blood. The chain joins TRBV9 to TRBJ2-3; tentatively, D is TRBD2 (6 bases). The source is a human donor with COVID-19, enrolled during active disease. The donor label of this sample is uncertain. CDR3 DNA sequence: TGTGCCAGCAGCATCTTTCCTTCGGGGGTTGGAGATACGCAGTATTTT. Translated, it gives CASSIFPSGVGDTQYF.